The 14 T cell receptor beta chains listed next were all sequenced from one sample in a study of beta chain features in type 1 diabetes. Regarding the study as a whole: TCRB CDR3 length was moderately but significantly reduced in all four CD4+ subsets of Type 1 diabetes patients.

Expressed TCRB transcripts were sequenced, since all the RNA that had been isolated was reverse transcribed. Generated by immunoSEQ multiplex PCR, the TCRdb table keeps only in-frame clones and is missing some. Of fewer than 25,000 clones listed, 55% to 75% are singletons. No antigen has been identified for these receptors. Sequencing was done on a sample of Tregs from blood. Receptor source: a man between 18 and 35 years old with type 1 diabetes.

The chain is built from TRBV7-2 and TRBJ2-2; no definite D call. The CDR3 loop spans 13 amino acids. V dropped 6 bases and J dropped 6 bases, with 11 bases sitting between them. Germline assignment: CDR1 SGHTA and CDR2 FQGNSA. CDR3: CASSSFRSGELFF. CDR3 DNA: TGTGCCAGCAGTTCCTTCAGATCCGGGGAGCTGTTTTTT.

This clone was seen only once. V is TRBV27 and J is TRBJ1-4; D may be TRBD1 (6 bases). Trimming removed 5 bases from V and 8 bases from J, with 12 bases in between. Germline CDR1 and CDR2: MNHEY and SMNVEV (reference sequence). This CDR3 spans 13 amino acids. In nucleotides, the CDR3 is TGTGCCAGCAGTACGGGACACTGGGAAAAACTGTTTTTT. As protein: CASSTGHWEKLFF.

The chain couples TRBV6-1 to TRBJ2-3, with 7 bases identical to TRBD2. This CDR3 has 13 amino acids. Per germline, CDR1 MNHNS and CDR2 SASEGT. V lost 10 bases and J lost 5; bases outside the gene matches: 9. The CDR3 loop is CATGGSGVDTQYF. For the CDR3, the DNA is TGTGCCACCGGGGGGAGTGGTGTAGATACGCAGTATTTT.

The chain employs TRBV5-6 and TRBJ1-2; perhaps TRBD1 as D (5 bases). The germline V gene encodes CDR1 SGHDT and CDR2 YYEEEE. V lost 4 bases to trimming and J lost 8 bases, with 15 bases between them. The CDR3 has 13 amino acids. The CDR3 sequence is CASSPTDILGYTF. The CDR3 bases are TGTGCCAGCAGCCCGACGGACATCCTGGGCTACACCTTC.

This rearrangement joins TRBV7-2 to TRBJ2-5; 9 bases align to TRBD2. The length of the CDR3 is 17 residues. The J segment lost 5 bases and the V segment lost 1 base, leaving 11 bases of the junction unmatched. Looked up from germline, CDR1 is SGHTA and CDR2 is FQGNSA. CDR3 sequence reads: CASSLGLRGGMAETQYF. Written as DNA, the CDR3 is TGTGCCAGCAGCTTAGGCTTGCGGGGGGGCATGGCCGAGACCCAGTACTTC.

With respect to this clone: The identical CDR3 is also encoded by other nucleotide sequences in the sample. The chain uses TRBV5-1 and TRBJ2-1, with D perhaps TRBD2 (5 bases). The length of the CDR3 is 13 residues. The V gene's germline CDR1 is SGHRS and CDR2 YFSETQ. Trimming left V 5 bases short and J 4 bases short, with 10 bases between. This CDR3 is CASSLGLYNEQFF. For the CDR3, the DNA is TGCGCCAGCAGTTTAGGACTTTACAATGAGCAGTTCTTC.

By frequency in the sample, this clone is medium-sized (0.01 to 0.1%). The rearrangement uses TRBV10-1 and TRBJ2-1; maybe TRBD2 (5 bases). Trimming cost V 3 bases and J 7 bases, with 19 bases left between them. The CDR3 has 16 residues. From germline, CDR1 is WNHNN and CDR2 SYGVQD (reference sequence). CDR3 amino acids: CASSDGISHPGNEQFF. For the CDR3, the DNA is TGCGCCAGCAGTGACGGGATCAGCCATCCTGGAAATGAGCAGTTCTTC.

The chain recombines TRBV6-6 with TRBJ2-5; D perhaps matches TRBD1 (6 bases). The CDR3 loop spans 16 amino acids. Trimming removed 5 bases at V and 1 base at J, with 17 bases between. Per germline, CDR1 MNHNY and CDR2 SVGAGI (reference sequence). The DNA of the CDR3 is TGTGCCAGCAGTCAATACAGGGCACACTTCCAAGAGACCCAGTACTTC. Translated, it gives CASSQYRAHFQETQYF.

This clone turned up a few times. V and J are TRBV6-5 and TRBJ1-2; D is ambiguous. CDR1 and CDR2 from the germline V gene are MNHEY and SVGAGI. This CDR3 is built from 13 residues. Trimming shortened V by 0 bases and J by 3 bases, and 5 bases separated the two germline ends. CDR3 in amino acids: CASSYSADYGYTF. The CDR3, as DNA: TGTGCCAGCAGTTACTCAGCGGACTATGGCTACACCTTC.

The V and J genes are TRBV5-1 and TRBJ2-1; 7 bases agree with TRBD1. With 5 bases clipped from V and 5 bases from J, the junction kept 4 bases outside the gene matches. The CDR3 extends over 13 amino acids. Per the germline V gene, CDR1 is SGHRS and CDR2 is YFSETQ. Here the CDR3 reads CASSQTGDNEQFF. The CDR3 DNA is TGCGCCAGCAGTCAAACAGGGGACAATGAGCAGTTCTTC. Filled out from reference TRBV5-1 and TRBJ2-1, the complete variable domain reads KAGVTQTPRYLIKTRGQQVTLSCSPISGHRSVSWYQQTPGQGLQFLFEYFSETQRNKGNFPGRFSGRQFSNSRSEMNVSTLELGDSALYLCASSQTGDNEQFFGPGTRLTVL.

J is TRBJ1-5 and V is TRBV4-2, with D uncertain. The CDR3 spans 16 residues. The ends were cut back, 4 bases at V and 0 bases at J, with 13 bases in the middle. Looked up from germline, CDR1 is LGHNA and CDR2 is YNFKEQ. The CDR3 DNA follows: TGTGCCAGCAGCCCCTATCCCGGGATTAGCAATCAGCCCCAGCATTTT. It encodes CASSPYPGISNQPQHF.

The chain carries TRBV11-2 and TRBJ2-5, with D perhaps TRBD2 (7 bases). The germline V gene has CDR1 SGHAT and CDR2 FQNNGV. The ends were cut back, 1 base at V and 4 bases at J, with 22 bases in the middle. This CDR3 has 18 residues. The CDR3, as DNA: TGTGCCAGCAGCTTAGGGGCTGGGGGCGGGAGACGGGGAGAGACCCAGTACTTC. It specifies CASSLGAGGGRRGETQYF.

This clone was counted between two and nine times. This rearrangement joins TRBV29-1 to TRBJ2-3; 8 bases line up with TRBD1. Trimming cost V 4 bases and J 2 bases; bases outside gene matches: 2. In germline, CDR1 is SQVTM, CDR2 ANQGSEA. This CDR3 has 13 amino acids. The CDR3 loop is CSVVQGATDTQYF. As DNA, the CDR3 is TGCAGCGTTGTGCAGGGGGCCACAGATACGCAGTATTTT.

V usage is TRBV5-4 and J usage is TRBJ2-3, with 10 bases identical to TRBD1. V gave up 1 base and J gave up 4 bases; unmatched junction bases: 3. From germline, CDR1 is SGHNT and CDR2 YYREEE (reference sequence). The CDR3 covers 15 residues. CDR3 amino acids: CASSLRTGGPDTQYF. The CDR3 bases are TGTGCCAGCAGCTTGAGGACAGGGGGGCCAGATACGCAGTATTTT.